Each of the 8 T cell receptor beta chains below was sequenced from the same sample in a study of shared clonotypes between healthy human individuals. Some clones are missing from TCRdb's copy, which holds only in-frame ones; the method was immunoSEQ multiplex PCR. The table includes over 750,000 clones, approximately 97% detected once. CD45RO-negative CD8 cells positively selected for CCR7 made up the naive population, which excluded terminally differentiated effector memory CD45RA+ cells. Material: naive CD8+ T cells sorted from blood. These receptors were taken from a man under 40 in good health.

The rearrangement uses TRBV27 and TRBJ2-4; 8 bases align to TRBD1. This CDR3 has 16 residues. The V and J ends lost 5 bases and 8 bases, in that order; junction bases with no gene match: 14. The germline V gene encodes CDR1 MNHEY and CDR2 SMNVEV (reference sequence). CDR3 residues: CASSQGAGPGYDIQYF. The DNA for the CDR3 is TGTGCCAGCAGTCAGGGGGCGGGGCCGGGGTATGACATTCAGTACTTC.

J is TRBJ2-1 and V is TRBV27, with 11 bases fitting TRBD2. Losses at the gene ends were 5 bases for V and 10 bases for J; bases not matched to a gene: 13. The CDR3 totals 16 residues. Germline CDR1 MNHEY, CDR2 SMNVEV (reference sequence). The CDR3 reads CASSGRLAGPMGEQFF. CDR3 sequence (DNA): TGTGCCAGCAGTGGACGACTAGCGGGACCTATGGGGGAGCAGTTCTTC.

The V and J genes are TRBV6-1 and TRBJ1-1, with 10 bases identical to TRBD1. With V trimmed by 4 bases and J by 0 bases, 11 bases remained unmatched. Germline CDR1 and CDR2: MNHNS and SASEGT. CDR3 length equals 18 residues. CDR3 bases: TGTGCCAGCAGTGCGCTCCGGGGACAGGGGTTCGTGAACACTGAAGCTTTCTTT. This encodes CASSALRGQGFVNTEAFF.

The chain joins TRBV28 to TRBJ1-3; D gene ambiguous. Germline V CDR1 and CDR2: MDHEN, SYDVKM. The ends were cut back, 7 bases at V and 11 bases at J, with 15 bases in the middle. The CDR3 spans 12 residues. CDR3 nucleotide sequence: TGTGCCAGCACCCTTGGGGTAGGAGCCATATATTTT. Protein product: CASTLGVGAIYF.

This CDR3 reads CASSQERRGYTF. The CDR3 bases are TGCGCCAGCAGCCAAGAACGGCGCGGCTACACCTTC. The rearrangement joins TRBV4-1 to TRBJ1-2; no definite D call. The germline V gene encodes CDR1 MGHRA and CDR2 YSYEKL. Trimming took off 0 bases at V and 8 bases at J, with 7 bases between the two ends. The CDR3 consists of 12 residues.

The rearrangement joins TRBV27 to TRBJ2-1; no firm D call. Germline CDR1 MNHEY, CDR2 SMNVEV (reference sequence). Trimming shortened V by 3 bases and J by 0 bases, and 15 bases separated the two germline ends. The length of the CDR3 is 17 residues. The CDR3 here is CASSFSLPPSSYNEQFF. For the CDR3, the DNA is TGTGCCAGCAGTTTCTCCCTCCCTCCTAGCTCCTACAATGAGCAGTTCTTC.

The CDR3 reads CASSLPFGREGTDTQYF. CDR3 DNA: TGTGCCAGCAGCCTTCCCTTTGGGCGGGAGGGCACAGATACGCAGTATTTT. This chain uses TRBV5-4 with TRBJ2-3; TRBD2 matches 8 bases. CDR3 size: 17 residues. Germline lookup yields CDR1 SGHNT and CDR2 YYREEE (reference sequence). V dropped 4 bases and J dropped 1; count of bases not matched to a gene: 11.

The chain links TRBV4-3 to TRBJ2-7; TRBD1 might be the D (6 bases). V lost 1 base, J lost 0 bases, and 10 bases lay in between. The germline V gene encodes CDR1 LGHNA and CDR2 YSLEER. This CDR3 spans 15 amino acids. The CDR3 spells CASSQVGTSSYEQYF. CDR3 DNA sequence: TGCGCCAGCAGCCAAGTTGGGACATCCTCCTACGAGCAGTACTTC.